These 18 T cell receptor beta chains were all obtained from the same sample, sequenced in a study of cytomegalovirus exposure and HLA in healthy donors. PCR used 60 Vbeta primers and 13 Jbeta primers. This table comes from immunoSEQ multiplex PCR, and its TCRdb copy is limited to in-frame clones, with some not included. In the table there are around 130,000 clones, 85% of which are singletons. The sample taken for sequencing was PBMCs. All receptors derive from a woman under 40 in good health and CMV-seropositive.

The genes are TRBV2 and TRBJ2-5; TRBD1 is a possible D gene (5 bases). V was shortened by 6 bases and J by 4 bases, with 9 bases between the two germline ends. Looked up from germline, CDR1 is SNHLY and CDR2 is FYNNEI. The CDR3 is made up of 12 amino acids. The CDR3 DNA reads TGTGCCAGCAGAAGCCAGGGAGAGACCCAGTACTTC. The encoded protein is CASRSQGETQYF.

The genes are TRBV5-1 and TRBJ2-7; D is ambiguous. Trimming cost V 6 bases and J 3 bases, with 13 bases left between them. CDR3 length: 13 amino acids. From germline, CDR1 is SGHRS and CDR2 YFSETQ. CDR3: CASIDGSDYEQYF. In nucleotides, the CDR3 is TGCGCCAGCATAGACGGGTCGGACTACGAGCAGTACTTC.

The chain employs TRBV11-1 and TRBJ1-1; 7 bases are shared with TRBD1. CDR1 and CDR2 from the germline V gene are SGHAT and FQDESV (reference sequence). After removal of 4 bases from V and 1 base from J, the junction contained 0 bases not matched to a gene. The CDR3 extends over 13 amino acids. CDR3 DNA: TGTGCCAGCAGCTCAGGGGGGAACACTGAAGCTTTCTTT. Translating it yields CASSSGGNTEAFF.

V gene TRBV30 combines with J gene TRBJ1-4, with TRBD1 as a possible D gene (6 bases). CDR3 length: 14 residues. The germline V and J ends were trimmed by 2 bases and 5 bases, with 12 bases remaining between them. CDR1 GTSNPN and CDR2 SVGIG come from the germline V gene (reference sequence). The CDR3 loop is CAWSMGAENEKLFF. The CDR3 coding sequence is TGTGCCTGGAGTATGGGGGCGGAAAATGAAAAACTGTTTTTT. Full variable domain (rest looked up from reference TRBV30 and TRBJ1-4): SQTIHQWPATLVQPVGSPLSLECTVEGTSNPNLYWYRQAAGRGLQLLFYSVGIGQISSEVPQNLSASRPQDRQFILSSKKLLLSDSGFYLCAWSMGAENEKLFFGSGTQLSVL.

This CDR3 reads CASRGGGLRNTIYF. Written as DNA, the CDR3 is TGTGCCAGCAGGGGGGGAGGGTTAAGGAACACCATATATTTT. This sequence joins TRBV6-5 and TRBJ1-3; weak D call: TRBD1 (5 bases). Germline assignment: CDR1 MNHEY and CDR2 SVGAGI. V was cut by 6 bases and J by 7 bases, with 16 bases left in between. The CDR3 is made up of 14 amino acids.

This chain joins TRBV6-5 and TRBJ2-5, with D possibly TRBD1 on 6 matching bases. CDR1 is MNHEY and CDR2 is SVGAGI in the germline V gene. This CDR3 spans 13 amino acids. V lost 5 bases to trimming and J lost 7 bases, with 14 bases between them. CDR3 nucleotide sequence: TGTGCCAGCAGTGAAGATCGAGGGGGGACCCAGTACTTC. This encodes CASSEDRGGTQYF.

The genes are TRBV10-3 and TRBJ2-1; 8 bases agree with TRBD2. Trimming at V came to 0 bases and at J to 3 bases, leaving 7 bases not matched to a gene. Germline CDR1 reads ENHRY; CDR2 reads SYGVKD. CDR3 length equals 17 residues. CDR3 nucleotide sequence: TGTGCCATCAGTGAGTCGCGGTTGAGCGGGGGCTACAATGAGCAGTTCTTC. It yields the protein CAISESRLSGGYNEQFF.

This chain connects TRBV30 to TRBJ2-3; 7 bases map to TRBD2. The CDR3 length is 12 residues. J was trimmed by 6 bases and V by 5 bases; bases with no gene match: 5. Germline CDR1 is GTSNPN and CDR2 is SVGIG (reference sequence). The DNA for the CDR3 is TGTGCCTGGGGGGGAGGGTTGGATACGCAGTATTTT. Encoded protein: CAWGGGLDTQYF.

The rearrangement joins TRBV2 to TRBJ1-4; D is undetermined. Germline V lookup: CDR1 SNHLY, CDR2 FYNNEI. V was shortened by 4 bases and J by 0 bases, with 6 bases between the two germline ends. The CDR3 is 14 amino acids. The CDR3 loop is CASSGSTTNEKLFF. DNA of the CDR3: TGTGCCAGCAGTGGGTCTACAACTAATGAAAAACTGTTTTTT.

The gene calls are TRBV14 and TRBJ2-3, with 8 bases fitting TRBD2. After removal of 1 base from V and 5 bases from J, the junction contained 14 bases not matched to a gene. CDR1 and CDR2 (germline): SGHDN, FVKESK. This CDR3 comprises 18 residues. The DNA of the CDR3 is TGTGCCAGCAGCCAAGGATCCATCGGGGGGGTAAGAAGAGATACGCAGTATTTT. As protein: CASSQGSIGGVRRDTQYF.

The chain combines TRBV15 with TRBJ2-5, with 8 bases matching TRBD2. Germline trimming cut 0 bases from V and 2 bases from J; bases unmatched to any gene: 2. The CDR3 sequence is 15 residues long. Germline CDR1 is LNHNV and CDR2 is YYDKDF (reference sequence). CDR3 protein: CATSRELAVQETQYF. In DNA form, the CDR3 reads TGTGCCACCAGCAGAGAACTAGCGGTTCAAGAGACCCAGTACTTC.

The chain uses TRBV15 and TRBJ2-7, with TRBD2 matching over 11 bases. Germline CDR1 LNHNV, CDR2 YYDKDF (reference sequence). The J segment lost 3 bases and the V segment lost 0 bases, leaving 1 base of the junction unmatched. The CDR3 runs 15 residues. The CDR3: CATSRELAGGYEQYF. CDR3 in DNA: TGTGCCACCAGCAGAGAGCTAGCGGGAGGCTACGAGCAGTACTTC.

This rearrangement joins TRBV6-1 to TRBJ2-2; a weak D match, TRBD2 (5 bases). V was shortened by 6 bases and J by 8 bases, with 7 bases between the two germline ends. The CDR3 sequence is 11 residues long. Germline V gives CDR1 MNHNS, CDR2 SASEGT. The CDR3: CASRGGGELFF. For the CDR3, the DNA is TGTGCCAGCAGAGGAGGTGGGGAGCTGTTTTTT.

This clone was seen just once. The chain has TRBV28 and TRBJ2-3; D may be TRBD1 (6 bases). The CDR3 sequence is 12 residues long. CDR1 MDHEN and CDR2 SYDVKM come from the germline V gene. The V and J ends lost 5 bases and 5 bases respectively, with 8 bases between them. The CDR3 reads CASSPRGDTQYF. The DNA of the CDR3 is TGTGCCAGCAGTCCCAGGGGAGATACGCAGTATTTT. Supplemented by reference TRBV28 and TRBJ2-3, the full variable domain reads DVKVTQSSRYLVKRTGEKVFLECVQDMDHENMFWYRQDPGLGLRLIYFSYDVKMKEKGDIPEGYSVSREKKERFSLILESASTNQTSMYLCASSPRGDTQYFGPGTRLTVL.

V usage is TRBV5-4 and J usage is TRBJ2-3, with a tentative D call TRBD1 (6 bases). Germline CDR1 reads SGHNT; CDR2 reads YYREEE (reference sequence). This CDR3 is built from 15 residues. Trimming removed 4 bases at V and 0 bases at J, with 12 bases between. CDR3 DNA: TGTGCCAGCAGCGACGGGACAACTAGCACAGATACGCAGTATTTT. Residues: CASSDGTTSTDTQYF. The full variable domain, with the rest looked up from reference TRBV5-4 and TRBJ2-3, is ETGVTQSPTHLIKTRGQQVTLRCSSQSGHNTVSWYQQALGQGPQFIFQYYREEENGRGNFPPRFSGLQFPNYSSELNVNALELDDSALYLCASSDGTTSTDTQYFGPGTRLTVL.

J is TRBJ1-4 and V is TRBV6-6, with D possibly matching TRBD1 (6 bases). The CDR3 runs 13 residues. Germline-derived CDR1 and CDR2 are MNHNY and SVGAGI (reference sequence). Trimming removed 5 bases from V and 11 bases from J, with 15 bases in between. CDR3 in DNA: TGTGCCAGCAGTCCCACGGGACAAGGGAAACTGTTTTTT. Translating gives CASSPTGQGKLFF.

The chain joins TRBV14 to TRBJ2-1; TRBD1 is a possible D gene (6 bases). The CDR3 consists of 16 residues. Germline lookup yields CDR1 SGHDN and CDR2 FVKESK. Trimming pared 1 base from V and 2 bases from J, leaving 12 bases between. The DNA for the CDR3 is TGTGCCAGCAGCCAAGGGGGGCGGGCCCCCTACAATGAGCAGTTCTTC. Translating it yields CASSQGGRAPYNEQFF.

V is TRBV29-1 and J is TRBJ2-1; 12 nucleotides line up with TRBD2. The ends lost 4 bases at V and 7 bases at J; junction bases unmatched: 14. The CDR3 runs to 17 residues. CDR1 and CDR2 (germline): SQVTM, ANQGSEA. CDR3 in amino acids: CSVVYSGTSGWMNEQFF. As DNA, the CDR3 is TGCAGCGTTGTTTACTCCGGGACTAGCGGGTGGATGAATGAGCAGTTCTTC.